These 13 T cell receptor beta chains originate from one sample sequenced in a study of blood T cell repertoires in COVID-19 (dated by TCRdb to the early 2020s). Library creation used the immunoSEQ multiplex PCR assay. Drawn from immuneACCESS, this table holds only the in-frame rearrangements with V and J called that TCRdb kept. Clones are partly lost; checked studies trace under half to an unresolved V gene and leave the rest unexplained. The sample data list 150,000 to 200,000 clones, and under 85% of these were observed just once. Of the sample, 10% to 15% is held by the ten largest clones. Specimen: peripheral blood. The receptors were sampled from a man between 65 and 85 years old who had recovered from COVID-19.

The gene calls are TRBV2 and TRBJ1-3; D ambiguous. V lost 8 bases and J lost 0, with 14 bases in between. The CDR3 contains 15 residues. Germline V CDR1 and CDR2: SNHLY, FYNNEI. The CDR3 reads CASGFQASSGNTIYF. The CDR3 DNA is TGTGCCAGCGGATTCCAGGCGAGCTCTGGAAACACCATATATTTT.

This clone has only one observation. This chain uses TRBV12-3 or TRBV12-4 with TRBJ2-2, with D perhaps TRBD1 (5 bases). The CDR3 length is 13 residues. Trimming stripped 6 bases from V and 3 bases from J, with 8 bases between. CDR3 nucleotide sequence: TGTGCCAGCAGCCGACAGTACACCGGGGAGCTGTTTTTT. It specifies CASSRQYTGELFF.

This clone appeared a few times. The gene calls are TRBV7-2 and TRBJ2-5, with TRBD2 identical over 7 bases. Unmatched junction bases numbered 10, after V lost 1 base and J lost 5 bases. The germline V gene has CDR1 SGHTA and CDR2 FQGNSA. CDR3 size: 16 residues. The CDR3 coding sequence is TGTGCCAGCAGCTTAGTGGTAACGGGGGGTGGTGAGACCCAGTACTTC. Translation: CASSLVVTGGGETQYF.

This clone was detected many times. The same CDR3 arises from other DNA sequences in this sample as well. The V gene is TRBV5-1, the J gene TRBJ2-1; TRBD2 aligns across 12 bases. This CDR3 comprises 14 residues. Germline V gene data show CDR1 as SGHRS and CDR2 as YFSETQ. The trim removed 5 bases at V and 4 bases at J, leaving 1 base unmatched. CDR3 coding DNA: TGCGCCAGCAGGACTAGCGGGAGATACAATGAGCAGTTCTTC. Amino acid sequence: CASRTSGRYNEQFF.

This chain connects TRBV15 to TRBJ1-1, with 9 nucleotides matching TRBD1. The CDR3 is made up of 15 amino acids. Germline CDR1 and CDR2: LNHNV and YYDKDF (reference sequence). V shed 3 bases, J shed 2 bases, and the junction held 4 bases outside the gene matches. CDR3 in amino acids: CATSRDRGLNTEAFF. The CDR3 DNA reads as TGTGCCACCAGCAGGGACAGGGGCCTCAACACTGAAGCTTTCTTT.

This clone was counted a few times. The chain recombines TRBV18 with TRBJ2-2; a weak D match, TRBD1 (6 bases). V was shortened by 3 bases and J by 5 bases, with 13 bases between the two germline ends. This CDR3 is built from 15 residues. Germline CDR1 and CDR2: KGHSH and LQKENI. The CDR3, as DNA: TGTGCCAGCTCACCGGCGGCAGGGGAAACCGGGGAGCTGTTTTTT. Translating gives CASSPAAGETGELFF.

The chain uses TRBV6-5 and TRBJ2-2, with 8 bases that match TRBD2. The junction had 4 bases not matched to a gene; V was cut back by 6 bases and J by 1 base. Germline lookup yields CDR1 MNHEY and CDR2 SVGAGI. This CDR3 spans 15 amino acids. In nucleotides, the CDR3 is TGTGCCAGCAGGACCGGGAGGGGGAACACCGGGGAGCTGTTTTTT. As protein: CASRTGRGNTGELFF.

The V and J genes are TRBV7-2 and TRBJ2-3; no definite D call. Germline CDR1 reads SGHTA; CDR2 reads FQGNSA. V was cut by 0 bases and J by 4 bases, with 8 bases left in between. This CDR3 has 14 amino acids. CDR3 sequence reads: CASSLALRADTQYF. CDR3 DNA sequence: TGTGCCAGCAGCTTAGCCCTCCGTGCAGATACGCAGTATTTT.

The J gene is TRBJ2-5, the V gene TRBV9; 11 nucleotides agree with TRBD2. This CDR3 spans 17 amino acids. The germline V gene encodes CDR1 SGDLS and CDR2 YYNGEE. The ends lost 0 bases at V and 4 bases at J; junction bases unmatched: 8. The CDR3 nucleotides are TGTGCCAGCAGCGTAGGGGGTAGCGGGAGGGCCGGAGAGACCCAGTACTTC. Protein product: CASSVGGSGRAGETQYF.

This clone was detected only once. The rearrangement uses TRBV7-9 and TRBJ2-3; 7 bases align to TRBD2. The CDR3 has 15 amino acids. V dropped 2 bases and J dropped 3; count of bases not matched to a gene: 5. Germline assignment: CDR1 SEHNR and CDR2 FQNEAQ (reference sequence). CDR3 nucleotides: TGTGCCAGCAGCTTATTAGCGGGTCTAACAGATACGCAGTATTTT. This codes for CASSLLAGLTDTQYF.

The rearrangement uses TRBV27 and TRBJ2-3, with 8 bases that match TRBD1. CDR1 MNHEY and CDR2 SMNVEV come from the germline V gene (reference sequence). With 2 bases clipped from V and 0 bases from J, the junction kept 10 bases outside the gene matches. This CDR3 has 18 amino acids. The CDR3 sequence is CASSLRGQGGSSTDTQYF. The CDR3 region has the DNA TGTGCCAGCAGTTTACGCGGACAGGGAGGATCTAGCACAGATACGCAGTATTTT.

The rearrangement links TRBV6-2 or TRBV6-3 to TRBJ1-5; D perhaps matches TRBD1 (6 bases). Looked up from germline, CDR1 is MNHEY and CDR2 is SVGEGT. With 0 bases removed from V and 4 bases from J, the gap between germline ends came to 10 bases. This CDR3 has 15 residues. The CDR3 loop reads CASSYSVGANQPQHF. The CDR3 DNA follows: TGTGCCAGCAGTTACTCGGTGGGGGCAAATCAGCCCCAGCATTTT.

The genes are TRBV7-8 and TRBJ2-1, with 12 bases lining up with TRBD2. Germline V gene data show CDR1 as SGHVS and CDR2 as FQNEAQ. There are 17 residues in the CDR3. The V segment lost 6 bases and the J segment 9 bases; nucleotides outside the gene matches: 15. DNA for the CDR3: TGTGCCAGCAGGGCTGACCCGGGACTAGCGGGCAATGGTGAGCAGTTCTTC. As protein: CASRADPGLAGNGEQFF.